This entry lists 21 T cell receptor beta chains sequenced from one sample in a study of OX40 agonist ivuxolimab in advanced cancers. TCRdb keeps only in-frame clones here, not all; method: immunoSEQ multiplex PCR. The repertoire consists of 50,000 to 70,000 clones, with over 85% occurring once and the leading ten covering 18%. Here the sequenced sample was CD4+ or CD8+ T cells sorted from blood, taken in a trial of the OX40 agonist ivuxolimab. The source of these receptors is an adult with an advanced solid tumor such as melanoma, head and neck, liver or kidney cancer.

This clone was seen once. This rearrangement joins TRBV29-1 to TRBJ2-2, with D perhaps matching TRBD1 (5 bases). Germline V lookup: CDR1 SQVTM, CDR2 ANQGSEA. V was pared by 6 bases and J by 5 bases, with 10 bases between. The CDR3 length is 12 residues. The CDR3 protein is CSVTRVTGELFF. In DNA form, the CDR3 reads TGCAGCGTAACCAGGGTGACCGGGGAGCTGTTTTTT.

The gene calls are TRBV2 and TRBJ2-7, with 8 nucleotides matching TRBD2. After removal of 3 bases from V and 2 bases from J, the junction contained 3 bases not matched to a gene. The CDR3 contains 14 residues. Germline V lookup: CDR1 SNHLY, CDR2 FYNNEI. CDR3 coding DNA: TGTGCCAGCAGTGAGGGCGGGGGGACCTACGAGCAGTACTTC. Its protein is CASSEGGGTYEQYF.

The chain joins TRBV2 to TRBJ2-7; D is unresolved. V lost 4 bases and J 3 bases, leaving 13 bases between the germline ends. This CDR3 has 14 amino acids. CDR1 and CDR2 from the germline V gene are SNHLY and FYNNEI. CDR3 bases: TGTGCCAGCAGTGCTTTTTCGGGCAGCTACGAGCAGTACTTC. It codes for CASSAFSGSYEQYF.

This clone was observed a handful of times. V and J are TRBV21-1 and TRBJ1-5. TRBV21-1 is tagged as a pseudogene. This CDR3 spans 15 amino acids. The DNA for the CDR3 is TGTGCCAGCAGGAGATCGTCCTCGCTTGGTCAGCCCCAGCATTTT. Amino acids: CASRRSSSLGQPQHF.

This chain connects TRBV7-9 to TRBJ2-2; tentatively, D is TRBD1 or TRBD2 (5 bases each). V gave up 5 bases and J gave up 0 bases, with 10 bases separating them. In germline, CDR1 is SEHNR, CDR2 FQNEAQ (reference sequence). CDR3 size: 15 residues. The CDR3: CASSAPGPNTGELFF. The CDR3 DNA reads as TGTGCCAGCAGCGCACCGGGGCCGAACACCGGGGAGCTGTTTTTT.

The CDR3 DNA sequence: TGCGCCAGCAGCCAGATTAATACAGTACCCCGTTACGAGCAGTACTTC. Translating gives CASSQINTVPRYEQYF. The chain links TRBV4-3 to TRBJ2-7; no firm D call. Germline V gene data show CDR1 as LGHNA and CDR2 as YSLEER. Deletions cut 3 bases from V and 4 bases from J, with 19 bases between. This CDR3 has 16 residues.

This chain joins TRBV28 and TRBJ1-1; D unresolved. CDR1 and CDR2 from the germline V gene are MDHEN and SYDVKM. CDR3 length: 11 residues. V gave up 6 bases and J gave up 1 base, with 3 bases separating them. The CDR3 nucleotides are TGTGCCAGCAGCCAGAACACTGAAGCTTTCTTT. Translation: CASSQNTEAFF. Full variable domain (remainder filled in from reference TRBV28 and TRBJ1-1): DVKVTQSSRYLVKRTGEKVFLECVQDMDHENMFWYRQDPGLGLRLIYFSYDVKMKEKGDIPEGYSVSREKKERFSLILESASTNQTSMYLCASSQNTEAFFGQGTRLTVV.

This chain uses TRBV10-1 with TRBJ2-7, with 7 bases identical to TRBD1. CDR1 is WNHNN, CDR2 SYGVQD, per germline (reference sequence). The CDR3 has 14 residues. V shed 0 bases and J 9 bases; nucleotides not matched to a gene: 8. CDR3 in amino acids: CASSESGTARPQYF. The CDR3 nucleotides are TGCGCCAGCAGTGAGTCTGGGACAGCGAGGCCGCAGTACTTC.

CDR3: CAIRGERETIPTDTQYF. In nucleotides, the CDR3 is TGTGCCATCAGGGGCGAGCGGGAGACGATACCCACAGATACGCAGTATTTT. The chain joins TRBV10-3 to TRBJ2-3, with 8 bases that match TRBD2. There are 17 residues in the CDR3. Germline V CDR1 and CDR2: ENHRY, SYGVKD. V lost 6 bases and J lost 2; bases outside the gene matches: 13.

The rearrangement links TRBV27 to TRBJ1-1; no firm D call. With 5 bases removed from V and 3 bases from J, the gap between germline ends came to 16 bases. Looked up from germline, CDR1 is MNHEY and CDR2 is SMNVEV (reference sequence). The CDR3 consists of 15 residues. The CDR3 region has the DNA TGTGCCAGCAGTCCGCGGGAGGGCGGGTACACTGAAGCTTTCTTT. Residues: CASSPREGGYTEAFF.

V usage is TRBV11-1 and J usage is TRBJ2-7; a possible D gene is TRBD1 (5 bases). V shed 0 bases and J shed 0 bases, with 9 bases lying between them. CDR1 is SGHAT, CDR2 FQDESV, per germline (reference sequence). This CDR3 is built from 15 residues. The CDR3 loop reads CASSLAIGDSYEQYF. As DNA, the CDR3 is TGTGCCAGCAGCTTAGCAATAGGGGACTCCTACGAGCAGTACTTC.

This clone appeared once. The chain carries TRBV27 and TRBJ1-5; D is unclear. Germline V gives CDR1 MNHEY, CDR2 SMNVEV (reference sequence). Trimming cost V 5 bases and J 7 bases, with 12 bases left between them. This CDR3 contains 13 residues. CDR3 region: CASSPPSLQPQHF. Here the CDR3 DNA reads TGTGCCAGCAGTCCCCCGAGTCTCCAGCCCCAGCATTTT.

The gene calls are TRBV9 and TRBJ2-6; D is tentatively TRBD1 or TRBD2 (5 bases each). Germline assignment: CDR1 SGDLS and CDR2 YYNGEE. This CDR3 comprises 15 residues. The V and J ends lost 5 bases and 5 bases respectively, with 14 bases between them. CDR3 region: CASSGASGRANVLTF. DNA of the CDR3: TGTGCCAGCAGTGGGGCCTCGGGAAGGGCCAACGTCCTGACTTTC.

The chain uses TRBV4-3 and TRBJ2-7; D is unresolved. Germline CDR1 reads LGHNA; CDR2 reads YSLEER. V dropped 0 bases and J dropped 2 bases, with 8 bases sitting between them. The CDR3 is 14 amino acids. In DNA, the CDR3 is TGCGCCAGCAGCCAAGATTGGAGAACCTACGAGCAGTACTTC. It encodes CASSQDWRTYEQYF.

The genes are TRBV9 and TRBJ1-1; D might be TRBD1 (5 bases). The CDR3 totals 19 residues. Trimming left V 4 bases short and J 1 base short, with 26 bases between. Germline V gene data show CDR1 as SGDLS and CDR2 as YYNGEE. CDR3 in amino acids: CASSSHTLPGSGGNTEAFF. The CDR3 DNA follows: TGTGCCAGCAGCTCCCATACTCTGCCAGGGTCGGGGGGGAACACTGAAGCTTTCTTT.

The gene calls are TRBV19 and TRBJ1-5; D uncertain. With 4 bases removed from V and 3 bases from J, the gap between germline ends came to 7 bases. The CDR3 is 13 residues long. CDR1 LNHDA and CDR2 SQIVND come from the germline V gene (reference sequence). This CDR3 reads CASSTRINQPQHF. The CDR3 DNA sequence: TGTGCCAGTAGTACAAGGATCAATCAGCCCCAGCATTTT.

V gene TRBV27 combines with J gene TRBJ2-7; D is perhaps TRBD2 (6 bases). The V end was cut by 2 bases, the J end by 7 bases, with 15 bases between. This CDR3 contains 14 residues. Germline assignment: CDR1 MNHEY and CDR2 SMNVEV (reference sequence). The CDR3 region is CASSLGLAAGEQYF. CDR3 in DNA: TGTGCCAGCAGTTTAGGCCTCGCCGCGGGGGAGCAGTACTTC.

The chain uses TRBV30 and TRBJ1-2, with 11 positions matching TRBD1. The CDR3 runs 14 residues. Losses at the gene ends were 5 bases for V and 3 bases for J; bases not matched to a gene: 5. Per the germline V gene, CDR1 is GTSNPN and CDR2 is SVGIG (reference sequence). CDR3 region: CAWLGTGGYYGYTF. The DNA of the CDR3 is TGTGCCTGGCTTGGGACAGGGGGATACTATGGCTACACCTTC.

V gene TRBV15 combines with J gene TRBJ2-1, with D unresolved. Germline CDR1 is LNHNV and CDR2 is YYDKDF (reference sequence). CDR3 length: 13 residues. V dropped 4 bases and J dropped 6 bases, with 10 bases sitting between them. The CDR3 is CATSTTKRNEQFF. The DNA for the CDR3 is TGTGCCACCAGCACTACGAAACGCAATGAGCAGTTCTTC. The full variable domain, with the rest looked up from reference TRBV15 and TRBJ2-1, is DAMVIQNPRYQVTQFGKPVTLSCSQTLNHNVMYWYQQKSSQAPKLLFHYYDKDFNNEADTPDNFQSRRPNTSFCFLDIRSPGLGDTAMYLCATSTTKRNEQFFGPGTRLTVL.

This rearrangement joins TRBV27 to TRBJ2-4, with a tentative D call TRBD2 (5 bases). CDR3 length equals 19 residues. Trimming shortened V by 1 base and J by 7 bases, and 26 bases separated the two germline ends. CDR1 and CDR2 from the germline V gene are MNHEY and SMNVEV (reference sequence). CDR3: CASSLFGGRGLAKRNIQYF. CDR3 coding DNA: TGTGCCAGCAGTTTATTTGGAGGTAGAGGGCTCGCAAAAAGGAACATTCAGTACTTC.

Here the CDR3 DNA reads TGTGCCAGCAGCGGGGACATGCCGGCCCAGTACTTC. It specifies CASSGDMPAQYF. V usage is TRBV16 and J usage is TRBJ2-5; tentatively, D is TRBD1 (6 bases). Germline assignment: CDR1 KGHSY and CDR2 FQNENV. The CDR3 totals 12 residues. Trimming shortened V by 5 bases and J by 9 bases, and 13 bases separated the two germline ends.